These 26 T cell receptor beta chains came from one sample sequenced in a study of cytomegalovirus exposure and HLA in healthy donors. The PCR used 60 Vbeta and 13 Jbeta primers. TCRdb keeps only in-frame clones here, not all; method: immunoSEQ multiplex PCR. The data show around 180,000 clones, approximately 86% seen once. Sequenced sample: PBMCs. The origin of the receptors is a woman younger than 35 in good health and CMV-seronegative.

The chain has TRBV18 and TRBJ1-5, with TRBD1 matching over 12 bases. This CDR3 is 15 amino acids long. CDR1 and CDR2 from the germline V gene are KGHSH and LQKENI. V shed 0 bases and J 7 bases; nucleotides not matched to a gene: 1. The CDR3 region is CASSPPGTGGQPQHF. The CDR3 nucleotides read TGTGCCAGCTCACCACCCGGGACAGGGGGCCAGCCCCAGCATTTT.

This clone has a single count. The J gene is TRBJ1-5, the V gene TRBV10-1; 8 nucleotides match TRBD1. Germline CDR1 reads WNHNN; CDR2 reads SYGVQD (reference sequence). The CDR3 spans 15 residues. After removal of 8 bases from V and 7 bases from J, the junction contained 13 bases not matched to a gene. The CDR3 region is CASSDRGRGSQPQHF. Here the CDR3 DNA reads TGCGCCAGCTCCGACAGGGGACGGGGGAGCCAGCCCCAGCATTTT.

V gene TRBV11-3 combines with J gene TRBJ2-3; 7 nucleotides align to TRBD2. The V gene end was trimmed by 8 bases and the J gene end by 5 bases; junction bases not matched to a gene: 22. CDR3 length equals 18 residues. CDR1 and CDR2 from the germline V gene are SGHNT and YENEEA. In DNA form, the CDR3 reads TGTGCCAGCCAGAATCGCCTTCCTGTTCGGGGGGTTGGAGATACGCAGTATTTT. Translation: CASQNRLPVRGVGDTQYF.

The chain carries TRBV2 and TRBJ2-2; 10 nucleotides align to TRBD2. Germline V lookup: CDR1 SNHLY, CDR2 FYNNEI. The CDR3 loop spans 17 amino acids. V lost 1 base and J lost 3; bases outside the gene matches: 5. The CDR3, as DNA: TGTGCCAGCAGTGAAGGTCTAGCGGGGGTCGACACCGGGGAGCTGTTTTTT. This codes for CASSEGLAGVDTGELFF.

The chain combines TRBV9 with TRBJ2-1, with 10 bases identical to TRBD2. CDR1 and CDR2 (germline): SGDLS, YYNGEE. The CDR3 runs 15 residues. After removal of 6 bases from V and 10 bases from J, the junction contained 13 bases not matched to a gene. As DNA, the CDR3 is TGTGCCAGCACCACCGGGTCTAGCGGGGGCCAGGAGCAGTTCTTC. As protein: CASTTGSSGGQEQFF.

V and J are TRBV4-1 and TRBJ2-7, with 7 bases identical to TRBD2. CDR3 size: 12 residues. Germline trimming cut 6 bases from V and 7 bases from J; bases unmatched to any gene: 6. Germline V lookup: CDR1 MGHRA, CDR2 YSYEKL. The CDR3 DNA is TGCGCCAGCAGGTCCGACGGGGGGGAGCAGTACTTC. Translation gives CASRSDGGEQYF.

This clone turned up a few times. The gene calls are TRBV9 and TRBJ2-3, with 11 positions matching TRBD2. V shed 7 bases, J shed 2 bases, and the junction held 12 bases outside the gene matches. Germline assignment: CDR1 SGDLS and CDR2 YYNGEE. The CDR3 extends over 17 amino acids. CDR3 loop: CASSSFTSGGITDTQYF. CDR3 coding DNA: TGTGCCAGCTCATCCTTCACTAGCGGGGGTATCACAGATACGCAGTATTTT.

This CDR3 reads CASSSTKTGSGANVLTF. The CDR3 DNA sequence: TGTGCCAGCAGCTCGACTAAAACAGGGTCCGGGGCCAACGTCCTGACTTTC. The gene calls are TRBV11-3 and TRBJ2-6, with D perhaps TRBD1 (6 bases). Trimming stripped 4 bases from V and 4 bases from J, with 17 bases between. The germline gives CDR1 SGHNT, CDR2 YENEEA. CDR3 size: 17 residues.

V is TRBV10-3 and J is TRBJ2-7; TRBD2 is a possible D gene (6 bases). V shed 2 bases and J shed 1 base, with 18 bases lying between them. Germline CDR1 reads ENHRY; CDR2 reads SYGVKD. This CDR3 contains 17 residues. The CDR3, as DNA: TGTGCCATCAGTGAGCCCGGGGGAACCTTCTCTTCCTACGAGCAGTACTTC. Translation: CAISEPGGTFSSYEQYF.

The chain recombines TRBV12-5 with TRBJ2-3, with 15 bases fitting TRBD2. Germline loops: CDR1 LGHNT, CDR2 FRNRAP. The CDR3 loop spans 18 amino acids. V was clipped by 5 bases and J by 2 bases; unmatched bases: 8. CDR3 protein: CASGQGLAGGGATDTQYF. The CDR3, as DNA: TGTGCTAGTGGTCAGGGACTAGCGGGAGGAGGTGCCACAGATACGCAGTATTTT. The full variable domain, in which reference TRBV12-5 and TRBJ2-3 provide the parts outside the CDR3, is DARVTQTPRHKVTEMGQEVTMRCQPILGHNTVFWYRQTMMQGLELLAYFRNRAPLDDSGMPKDRFSAEMPDATLATLKIQPSEPRDSAVYFCASGQGLAGGGATDTQYFGPGTRLTVL.

CDR3 DNA: TGTGCCAGCAGCAGTTCGGAGGAGACCCAGTACTTC. Translation: CASSSSEETQYF. This chain connects TRBV5-4 to TRBJ2-5; D gene uncertain. V was shortened by 4 bases and J by 5 bases, with 9 bases between the two germline ends. Germline CDR1 SGHNT, CDR2 YYREEE (reference sequence). The CDR3 totals 12 residues.

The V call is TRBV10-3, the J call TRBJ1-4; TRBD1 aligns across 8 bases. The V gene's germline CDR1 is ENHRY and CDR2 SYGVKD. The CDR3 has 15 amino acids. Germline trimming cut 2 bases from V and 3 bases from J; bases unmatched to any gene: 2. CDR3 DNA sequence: TGTGCCATCAGTGAGCAGGGGGCAGCTAATGAAAAACTGTTTTTT. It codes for CAISEQGAANEKLFF.

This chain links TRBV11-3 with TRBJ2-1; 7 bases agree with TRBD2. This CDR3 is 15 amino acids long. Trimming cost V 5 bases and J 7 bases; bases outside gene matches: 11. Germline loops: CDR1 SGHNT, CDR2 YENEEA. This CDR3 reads CASSPRTSLMNEQFF. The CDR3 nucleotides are TGTGCCAGCAGCCCCAGGACTAGTCTGATGAATGAGCAGTTCTTC.

The DNA for the CDR3 is TGTGCCAGCAGCGGATCCGGGACAGCCACCTACGAGCAGTACTTC. Its translation is CASSGSGTATYEQYF. The chain recombines TRBV7-2 with TRBJ2-7; 7 bases are shared with TRBD1. The V and J ends lost 5 bases and 2 bases, in that order; junction bases with no gene match: 9. The CDR3 sequence is 15 residues long. Germline V lookup: CDR1 SGHTA, CDR2 FQGNSA. Filled out from reference TRBV7-2 and TRBJ2-7, the complete variable domain reads GAGVSQSPSNKVTEKGKDVELRCDPISGHTALYWYRQSLGQGLEFLIYFQGNSAPDKSGLPSDRFSAERTGGSVSTLTIQRTQQEDSAVYLCASSGSGTATYEQYFGPGTRLTVT.

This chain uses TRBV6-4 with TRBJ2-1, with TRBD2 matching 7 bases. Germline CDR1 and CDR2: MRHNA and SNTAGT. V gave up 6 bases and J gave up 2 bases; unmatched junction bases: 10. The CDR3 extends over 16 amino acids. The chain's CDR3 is CASSEREGTPYNEQFF. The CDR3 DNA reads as TGTGCCAGCAGCGAGAGGGAGGGCACCCCCTACAATGAGCAGTTCTTC.

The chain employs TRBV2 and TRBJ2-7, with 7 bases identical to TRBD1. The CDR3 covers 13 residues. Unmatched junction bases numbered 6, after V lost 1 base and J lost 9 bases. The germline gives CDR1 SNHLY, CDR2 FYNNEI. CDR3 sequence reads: CASSEGQGGWQYF. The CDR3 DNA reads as TGTGCCAGCAGTGAAGGACAGGGTGGTTGGCAGTACTTC.

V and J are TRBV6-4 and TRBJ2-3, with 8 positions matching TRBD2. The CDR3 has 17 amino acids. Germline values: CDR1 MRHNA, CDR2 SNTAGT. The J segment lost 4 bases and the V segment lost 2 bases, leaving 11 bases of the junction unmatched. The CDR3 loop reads CASSDGERGGGADTQYF. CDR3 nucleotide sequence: TGTGCCAGCAGTGACGGAGAACGGGGGGGCGGCGCAGATACGCAGTATTTT.

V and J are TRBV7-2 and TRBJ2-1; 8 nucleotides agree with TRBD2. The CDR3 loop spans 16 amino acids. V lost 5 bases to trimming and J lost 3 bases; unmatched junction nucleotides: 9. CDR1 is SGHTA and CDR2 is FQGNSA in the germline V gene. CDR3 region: CASSPGGSGSYNEQFF. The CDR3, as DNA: TGTGCCAGCAGCCCCGGGGGGAGCGGGAGCTACAATGAGCAGTTCTTC. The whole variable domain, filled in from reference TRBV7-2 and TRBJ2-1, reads GAGVSQSPSNKVTEKGKDVELRCDPISGHTALYWYRQSLGQGLEFLIYFQGNSAPDKSGLPSDRFSAERTGGSVSTLTIQRTQQEDSAVYLCASSPGGSGSYNEQFFGPGTRLTVL.

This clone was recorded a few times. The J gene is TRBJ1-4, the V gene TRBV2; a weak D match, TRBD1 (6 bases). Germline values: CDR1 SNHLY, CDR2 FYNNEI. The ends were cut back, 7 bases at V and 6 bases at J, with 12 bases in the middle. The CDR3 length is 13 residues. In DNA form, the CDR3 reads TGTGCCAGCACAACAGGGTTGGATGAAAAACTGTTTTTT. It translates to CASTTGLDEKLFF.

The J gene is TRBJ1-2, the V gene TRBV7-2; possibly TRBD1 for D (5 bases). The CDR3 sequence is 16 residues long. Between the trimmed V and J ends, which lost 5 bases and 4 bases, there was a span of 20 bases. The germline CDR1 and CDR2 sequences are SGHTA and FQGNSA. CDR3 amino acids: CASSPLSGRNGYGYTF. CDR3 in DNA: TGTGCCAGCAGCCCACTTTCAGGGAGGAATGGCTATGGCTACACCTTC.

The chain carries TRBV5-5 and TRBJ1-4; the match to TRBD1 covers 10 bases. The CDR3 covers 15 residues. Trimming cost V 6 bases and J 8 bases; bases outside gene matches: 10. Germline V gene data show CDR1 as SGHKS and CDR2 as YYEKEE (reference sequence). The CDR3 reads CASTSSGQGEEKLFF. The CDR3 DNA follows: TGTGCCAGCACCTCCTCTGGACAGGGGGAAGAAAAACTGTTTTTT.

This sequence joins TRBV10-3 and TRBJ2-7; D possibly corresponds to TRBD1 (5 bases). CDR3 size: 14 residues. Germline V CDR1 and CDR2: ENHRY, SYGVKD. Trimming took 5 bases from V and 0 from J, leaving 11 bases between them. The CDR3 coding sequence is TGTGCCATCAGTCGAACGACAGACTCCTACGAGCAGTACTTC. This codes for CAISRTTDSYEQYF.

CDR3 sequence: CAKSFAGNTIYF. The CDR3 DNA follows: TGTGCCAAGAGCTTCGCTGGAAACACCATATATTTT. The chain couples TRBV2 to TRBJ1-3; D call uncertain. Germline V CDR1 and CDR2: SNHLY, FYNNEI. Trimming left V 10 bases short and J 2 bases short, with 9 bases between. The CDR3 consists of 12 residues.

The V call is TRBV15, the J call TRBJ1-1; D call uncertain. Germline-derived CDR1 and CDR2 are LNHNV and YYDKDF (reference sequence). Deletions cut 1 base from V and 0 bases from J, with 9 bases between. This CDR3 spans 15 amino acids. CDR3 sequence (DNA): TGTGCCACCAGCAGAGTGGCAGGCGTGAACACTGAAGCTTTCTTT. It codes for CATSRVAGVNTEAFF.

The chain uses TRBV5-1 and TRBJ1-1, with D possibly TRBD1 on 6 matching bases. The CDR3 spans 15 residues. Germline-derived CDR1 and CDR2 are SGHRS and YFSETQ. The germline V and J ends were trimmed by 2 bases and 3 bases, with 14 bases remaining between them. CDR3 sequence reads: CASSFTGMKDTEAFF. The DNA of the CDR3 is TGCGCCAGCAGCTTTACAGGGATGAAGGACACTGAAGCTTTCTTT.

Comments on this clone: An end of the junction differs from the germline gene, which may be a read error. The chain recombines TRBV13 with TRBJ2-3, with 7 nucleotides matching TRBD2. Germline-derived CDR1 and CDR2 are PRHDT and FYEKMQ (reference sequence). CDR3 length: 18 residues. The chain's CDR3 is CACSLALAATPGTDTQYF. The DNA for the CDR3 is TGTGCCTGCAGCTTAGCTCTAGCGGCTACCCCAGGTACAGATACGCAGTATTTT.